Detailed here is one T cell receptor beta chain. Its antigen is not known. The data were taken from a study of cytomegalovirus exposure and HLA in healthy donors. Findings and caveats of the study: The productive fraction for most TCR beta V segments was about 87% or about 30% in an earlier analysis.

CDR1 is SGHRS, CDR2 YFSETQ, per germline. J was trimmed by 6 bases and V by 4 bases; bases with no gene match: 3. CDR3 length: 13 residues. PCR employed 60 Vbeta and 13 Jbeta primers. TCRdb keeps only in-frame clones here, not all; method: immunoSEQ multiplex PCR. The sample includes some 120,000 clones, 75% to 80% of them seen just once. The rearrangement links TRBV5-1 to TRBJ1-2; 10 bases match TRBD1. The sequencing sample was made of PBMCs. This receptor was taken from a woman aged 40 to 49 in good health and CMV-seropositive. This CDR3 is CASSPGTGDGYTF. The CDR3 coding sequence is TGCGCCAGCAGCCCCGGGACAGGGGATGGCTACACCTTC.